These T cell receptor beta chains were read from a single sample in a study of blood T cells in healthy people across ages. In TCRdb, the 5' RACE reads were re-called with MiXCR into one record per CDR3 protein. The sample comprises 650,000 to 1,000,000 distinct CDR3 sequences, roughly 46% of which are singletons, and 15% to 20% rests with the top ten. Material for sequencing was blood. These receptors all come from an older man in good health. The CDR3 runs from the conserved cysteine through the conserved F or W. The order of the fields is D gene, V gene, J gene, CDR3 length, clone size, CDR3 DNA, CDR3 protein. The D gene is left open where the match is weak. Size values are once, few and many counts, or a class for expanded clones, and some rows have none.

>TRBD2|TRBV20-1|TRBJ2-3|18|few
TGCAGTGCTAAATTAGCGGGAGGGCTATCATTTAACACAGATACGCAGTATTTT
CSAKLAGGLSFNTDTQYF
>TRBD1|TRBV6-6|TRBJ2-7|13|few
TGTGCCAGCACTCGACAGGGCCCCTACGAGCAGTACTTC
CASTRQGPYEQYF
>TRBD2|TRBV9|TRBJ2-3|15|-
TGTGCCAGCAGCGGGGCTAGCGGCAGGGCAGATACGCAGTATTTT
CASSGASGRADTQYF
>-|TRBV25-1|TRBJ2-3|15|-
TGTGCCAGCAGTGAATATAGAGGACAGTCAGATACGCAGTATTTT
CASSEYRGQSDTQYF
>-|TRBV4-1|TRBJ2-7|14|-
TGCGCCAGCAGCCCCCCGGACAGCTCCTACGAGCAGTACTTC
CASSPPDSSYEQYF
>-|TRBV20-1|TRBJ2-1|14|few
TGCAGTGCTAAATATCGGGAAGAGGGCAATGAGCAGTTCTTC
CSAKYREEGNEQFF
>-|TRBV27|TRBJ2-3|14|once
TGTGCCAGCAGTTTAGAGGGTCGCCCAGATACGCAGTATTTT
CASSLEGRPDTQYF
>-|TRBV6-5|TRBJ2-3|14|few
TGTGCCAGCAGGGAGGGATGGGGCACAGATACGCAGTATTTT
CASREGWGTDTQYF
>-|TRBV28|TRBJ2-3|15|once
TGTGCCAGCAGTCCGCGGACGATTTCGCAAGATACGCAGTATTTT
CASSPRTISQDTQYF
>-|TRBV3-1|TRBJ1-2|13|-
TGTGCCAGCAGCCAAGTTACTAACTATGGCTACACCTTC
CASSQVTNYGYTF
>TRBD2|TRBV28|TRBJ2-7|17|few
TGTGCCAGCTCCGTGCCGGGACTAGCGGGAGGTGACTACGAGCAGTACTTC
CASSVPGLAGGDYEQYF
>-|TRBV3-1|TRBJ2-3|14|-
TGTGCCAGCAGCCCTCGTGTTATAACAGATACGCAGTATTTT
CASSPRVITDTQYF
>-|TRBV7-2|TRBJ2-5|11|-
TGTGCCAGCAGCACGGGGGTTACCCAGTACTTC
CASSTGVTQYF
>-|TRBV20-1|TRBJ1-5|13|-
TGCAGTGCTACCACGAACAGGGATCAGCCCCAGCATTTT
CSATTNRDQPQHF
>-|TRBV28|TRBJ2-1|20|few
TGTGCCAGCAGTTCCTGGCGGGAAAGGTTTGGAGAAGACTCCTACAATGAGCAGTTCTTC
CASSSWRERFGEDSYNEQFF
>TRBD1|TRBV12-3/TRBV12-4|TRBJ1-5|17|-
TGTGCCAGCAGTTTAGCGCTAGGGGCAGGGGGAAATCAGCCCCAGCATTTT
CASSLALGAGGNQPQHF
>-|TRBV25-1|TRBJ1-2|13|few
TGTGCCAGCAGTAAAGACAGTTTCTATGGCTACACCTTC
CASSKDSFYGYTF
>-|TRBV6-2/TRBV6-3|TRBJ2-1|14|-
TGTGCCAGCAGTGTCAGCATCTCCTACAATGAGCAGTTCTTC
CASSVSISYNEQFF
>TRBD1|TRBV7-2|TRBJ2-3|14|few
TGTGCCACCATCCGGGACAGGTCTGGAGATACGCAGTATTTT
CATIRDRSGDTQYF
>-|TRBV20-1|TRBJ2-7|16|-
TGCAGTGCTAGACTCTTGGGCACAGACCGCTCCTACGAGCAGTACTTC
CSARLLGTDRSYEQYF
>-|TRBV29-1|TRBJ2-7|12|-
TGCAGCGTTGAAGGTGGGCATTACGAGCAGTACTTC
CSVEGGHYEQYF
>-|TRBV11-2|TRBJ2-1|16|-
TGTGCCAGCAGCCCTACGGGGGCGGGCTCCTACAATGAGCAGTTCTTC
CASSPTGAGSYNEQFF
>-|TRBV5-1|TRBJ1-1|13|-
TGCGCCAGCAGCCCCGACGAGAAAAGGGAAGCTTTCTTT
CASSPDEKREAFF
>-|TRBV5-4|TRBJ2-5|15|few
TGTGCCAGCATTCAGTGGGGTACCGGTGGAGAGACCCAGTACTTC
CASIQWGTGGETQYF
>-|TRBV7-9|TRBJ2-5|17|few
TGTGCCAGCTCCCAAGAACTCCTCGAGACTAGCCAAGAGACCCAGTACTTC
CASSQELLETSQETQYF
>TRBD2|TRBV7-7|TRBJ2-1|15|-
TGTGCCAGCAGCGCCGGGACTAGATTTCACAATGAGCAGTTCTTC
CASSAGTRFHNEQFF
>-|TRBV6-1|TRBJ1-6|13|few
TGTGCCAGCTTGACGGTCAGGGATTCACCCCTCCACTTT
CASLTVRDSPLHF
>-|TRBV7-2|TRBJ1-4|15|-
TGTGCCAGCAGCTTCGACAGCAAGAATAATGAAAAACTGTTTTTT
CASSFDSKNNEKLFF
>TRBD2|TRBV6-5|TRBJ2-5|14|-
TGTGCCAGCAGTAGCGGGAGGGCCCTCAATGAGCAGTACTTC
CASSSGRALNEQYF
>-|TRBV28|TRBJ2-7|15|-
TGTGCCAGCAGCCCCCTTGAGCTACCGGACTACGAGCAGTACTTC
CASSPLELPDYEQYF
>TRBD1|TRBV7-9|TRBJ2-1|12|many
TGTGCCAGCAGCCGCGGGACAGGTGAGCAGTTCTTC
CASSRGTGEQFF
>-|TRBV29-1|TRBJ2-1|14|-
TGCAGCGTAGGGGCTAGCAGCAGTGTGAATGAGCAGTTCTTC
CSVGASSSVNEQFF
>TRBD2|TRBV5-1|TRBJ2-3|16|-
TGCGCCAGCAGCTTGGAGTACCCGGGAGGTGGGGATACGCAGTATTTT
CASSLEYPGGGDTQYF
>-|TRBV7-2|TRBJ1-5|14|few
TGTGCCAGCAGCTTCGGCAGAAGCAATCAGCCCCAGCATTTT
CASSFGRSNQPQHF
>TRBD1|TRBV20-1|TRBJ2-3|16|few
TGCAGTGCCCCCAAGAAGGGGGCCTTTGACACAGATACGCAGTATTTT
CSAPKKGAFDTDTQYF
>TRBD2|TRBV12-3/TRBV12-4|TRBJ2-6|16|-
TGTGCCAGCAGCCGTACGGGGGGGAATGGGGCCAACGTCCTGACTTTC
CASSRTGGNGANVLTF
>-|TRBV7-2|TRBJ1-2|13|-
TGTGCCAGCAGCTCAAGGGCAGATTATGGCTACACCTTC
CASSSRADYGYTF
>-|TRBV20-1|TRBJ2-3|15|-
TGCAGTGCTAGTTCGGGAGTCGGACACACAGATACGCAGTATTTT
CSASSGVGHTDTQYF
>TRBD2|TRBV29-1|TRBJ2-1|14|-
TGCAGCGTTGAAGCTAGCGGGAGGGACAATGAGCAGTTCTTC
CSVEASGRDNEQFF
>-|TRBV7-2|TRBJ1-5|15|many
TGTGCCAGCAGCCTGTATGACGCCAGTGTTCAGCCCCAGCATTTT
CASSLYDASVQPQHF
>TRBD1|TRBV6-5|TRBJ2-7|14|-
TGTGCCAGCAGCCGGGGACAGGGGAACGGCGAGCAGTACTTC
CASSRGQGNGEQYF
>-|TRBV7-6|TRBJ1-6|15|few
TGTGCCAGCAGAATTACTAGCTCCTATAATTCACCCCTCCACTTT
CASRITSSYNSPLHF